The 32 T cell receptor beta chains presented below share a single source sample, sequenced in a study of CD8 T cells in Susac syndrome. cDNA came from around 0.5 to 1 ug RNA primed by random hexamers. TCRdb re-called the immunoSEQ multiplex PCR reads through MiXCR, storing one row per CDR3 protein. This sample has just over 150,000 distinct CDR3 sequences, with roughly 96% found just once. The sequencing sample was made of CD4+ T cells from PBMCs. The receptors derive from a human donor with Susac syndrome.

This chain uses TRBV20-1 with TRBJ2-3; D is undetermined. Germline CDR1 is DFQATT and CDR2 is SNEGSKA (reference sequence). Trimming stripped 3 bases from V and 4 bases from J, with 11 bases between. This CDR3 has 13 residues. CDR3 bases: TGCAGTGCTAGCCTTAGTAGTCCAGATACGCAGTATTTT. Its translation is CSASLSSPDTQYF.

The chain is built from TRBV18 and TRBJ2-1, with 7 positions matching TRBD1. The CDR3 covers 16 residues. In germline, CDR1 is KGHSH, CDR2 LQKENI. V lost 0 bases, J lost 5 bases, and 7 bases stayed unmatched. The CDR3 DNA reads TGTGCCAGCTCACCACCGTTACAGGGGATGAACAATGAGCAGTTCTTC. Protein product: CASSPPLQGMNNEQFF.

The V gene is TRBV20-1, the J gene TRBJ2-1, with TRBD2 matching over 10 bases. The J segment lost 4 bases and the V segment lost 4 bases, leaving 4 bases of the junction unmatched. This CDR3 region has 14 residues. CDR1 is DFQATT and CDR2 is SNEGSKA in the germline V gene (reference sequence). CDR3 residues: CSATPLAGYNEQFF. DNA for the CDR3: TGCAGTGCTACCCCACTAGCGGGGTACAATGAGCAGTTCTTC.

The chain couples TRBV20-1 to TRBJ2-6; D is undetermined. Germline assignment: CDR1 DFQATT and CDR2 SNEGSKA (reference sequence). Trimming stripped 2 bases from V and 0 bases from J, with 2 bases between. The length of the CDR3 is 13 residues. In nucleotides, the CDR3 is TGCAGTGCTAGAAGCTCTGGGGCCAACGTCCTGACTTTC. Translation gives CSARSSGANVLTF.

The V and J genes are TRBV7-8 and TRBJ2-1; 10 bases map to TRBD1. The CDR3 spans 16 residues. V gave up 3 bases and J gave up 5 bases; unmatched junction bases: 7. The germline gives CDR1 SGHVS, CDR2 FQNEAQ. DNA for the CDR3: TGTGCCAGCAGCTTCAGGACAGGGGGACACAACAATGAGCAGTTCTTC. Protein product: CASSFRTGGHNNEQFF.

This chain connects TRBV7-9 to TRBJ2-2; the D gene is possibly TRBD1 (6 bases). The CDR3 contains 15 residues. The V and J ends lost 7 bases and 4 bases respectively, with 16 bases between them. Germline values: CDR1 SEHNR, CDR2 FQNEAQ (reference sequence). CDR3 region: CASTSPWGRTGELFF. In DNA form, the CDR3 reads TGTGCCAGCACCTCCCCATGGGGGCGCACCGGGGAGCTGTTTTTT.

The genes are TRBV4-1 and TRBJ2-7; D not certain. There are 15 residues in the CDR3. In germline, CDR1 is MGHRA, CDR2 YSYEKL. Between the trimmed V and J ends, which lost 1 base and 1 base, there was a span of 11 bases. This CDR3 reads CASSQVGVSSYEQYF. The CDR3 DNA sequence: TGCGCCAGCAGCCAAGTTGGGGTTAGTTCCTACGAGCAGTACTTC.

The chain uses TRBV15 and TRBJ1-5; no clear D gene. V was trimmed by 2 bases and J by 0 bases, leaving 11 bases between them. Germline CDR1 LNHNV, CDR2 YYDKDF (reference sequence). CDR3 length equals 16 residues. Here the CDR3 reads CATSRPGEYSNQPQHF. In DNA form, the CDR3 reads TGTGCCACCAGCAGACCCGGGGAATATAGCAATCAGCCCCAGCATTTT.

V usage is TRBV29-1 and J usage is TRBJ1-2, with D possibly TRBD1 on 5 matching bases. The CDR3 totals 13 residues. Trimming shortened V by 6 bases and J by 8 bases, and 19 bases separated the two germline ends. Germline assignment: CDR1 SQVTM and CDR2 ANQGSEA. The CDR3: CSVADGGAFGYTF. CDR3 DNA: TGCAGCGTCGCAGATGGCGGGGCCTTCGGCTACACCTTC.

The chain recombines TRBV2 with TRBJ1-5; D is ambiguous. This CDR3 has 13 residues. Per germline, CDR1 SNHLY and CDR2 FYNNEI. Trimming removed 6 bases from V and 3 bases from J, with 9 bases in between. CDR3 loop: CASSSDNNQPQHF. The CDR3 region has the DNA TGTGCCAGCAGCTCCGACAACAATCAGCCCCAGCATTTT.

The gene calls are TRBV7-6 and TRBJ1-3, with no clear D. The CDR3 has 13 residues. The V gene's germline CDR1 is SGHVS and CDR2 FNYEAQ. The V and J ends lost 4 bases and 0 bases respectively, with 4 bases between them. CDR3 sequence reads: CASSSNSGNTIYF. CDR3 nucleotides: TGTGCCAGCAGCTCCAACTCTGGAAACACCATATATTTT.

The genes are TRBV6-5 and TRBJ1-4; a weak D match, TRBD1 (5 bases). V dropped 6 bases and J dropped 4 bases, with 12 bases sitting between them. CDR3 size: 14 residues. Germline values: CDR1 MNHEY, CDR2 SVGAGI. CDR3: CASSSGTVNEKLFF. The CDR3 DNA follows: TGTGCCAGCAGCTCCGGGACTGTTAATGAAAAACTGTTTTTT.

This chain connects TRBV20-1 to TRBJ1-2, with 9 positions matching TRBD1. The CDR3 runs 13 residues. Germline V gene sequence: CDR1 DFQATT, CDR2 SNEGSKA (reference sequence). After removal of 5 bases from V and 3 bases from J, the junction contained 4 bases not matched to a gene. The DNA for the CDR3 is TGCAGTGCTTCCGACAGGGGGTACTATGGCTACACCTTC. Translation gives CSASDRGYYGYTF.

V is TRBV29-1 and J is TRBJ2-3; possible D gene TRBD2, 6 bases. The V end lost 3 bases, the J end lost 1 base, and 8 bases lay between the germline ends. This CDR3 is 13 amino acids long. From germline, CDR1 is SQVTM and CDR2 ANQGSEA. CDR3 DNA: TGCAGCGTTGAGGAGGGAGGCACAGATACGCAGTATTTT. Its protein product is CSVEEGGTDTQYF.

The chain links TRBV20-1 to TRBJ1-2; no clear D gene. The CDR3 has 10 amino acids. Germline V gene sequence: CDR1 DFQATT, CDR2 SNEGSKA (reference sequence). The V end lost 1 base, the J end lost 6 bases, and 3 bases lay between the germline ends. Here the CDR3 DNA reads TGCAGTGCTAGAGGGGATGGCTACACCTTC. It translates to CSARGDGYTF.

This chain links TRBV20-1 with TRBJ2-2, with D possibly being TRBD1 (5 bases). With 5 bases removed from V and 4 bases from J, the gap between germline ends came to 11 bases. This CDR3 is built from 13 residues. Germline CDR1 is DFQATT and CDR2 is SNEGSKA (reference sequence). The CDR3 nucleotides are TGCAGTGCTTCGTCCAGGGTCACCGGGGAGCTGTTTTTT. Its translation is CSASSRVTGELFF.

This clonotype was recorded only once. The chain is built from TRBV7-2 and TRBJ2-1; 9 bases fit TRBD1. Germline CDR1 SGHTA, CDR2 FQGNSA. The CDR3 has 13 amino acids. With 5 bases clipped from V and 9 bases from J, the junction kept 5 bases outside the gene matches. The chain's CDR3 is CASSHGTGLEQFF. The CDR3 nucleotides are TGTGCCAGCAGCCACGGGACAGGGCTTGAGCAGTTCTTC.

The rearrangement links TRBV29-1 to TRBJ1-2; D gene uncertain. CDR3 length: 12 residues. The V gene lost 4 bases and the J gene lost 3 bases, with 9 bases spanning the gap. Germline CDR1 is SQVTM and CDR2 is ANQGSEA. The CDR3 bases are TGCAGCGTTGTGCAACAGTACTATGGCTACACCTTC. As protein: CSVVQQYYGYTF.

The genes are TRBV29-1 and TRBJ2-1; TRBD1 aligns across 7 bases. The CDR3 runs to 12 residues. Trimming at V came to 3 bases and at J to 10 bases, leaving 6 bases not matched to a gene. Germline lookup yields CDR1 SQVTM and CDR2 ANQGSEA. In DNA, the CDR3 is TGCAGCGTTGATGAAGGGACAGAAGAGCAGTTCTTC. Amino acid sequence: CSVDEGTEEQFF.

A few counts support this clonotype. This chain links TRBV29-1 with TRBJ1-2; D not certain. CDR1 and CDR2 from the germline V gene are SQVTM and ANQGSEA. V was shortened by 1 base and J by 4 bases, with 4 bases between the two germline ends. The CDR3 totals 11 residues. As DNA, the CDR3 is TGCAGCGTTGAAGGGGGCTATGGCTACACCTTC. It codes for CSVEGGYGYTF.

The gene calls are TRBV15 and TRBJ1-3; tentatively, D is TRBD1 (6 bases). Germline values: CDR1 LNHNV, CDR2 YYDKDF (reference sequence). This CDR3 is 16 amino acids long. V was shortened by 2 bases and J by 4 bases, with 15 bases between the two germline ends. CDR3 DNA: TGTGCCACCAGCAGACGTGCAGGGGTCTCAGGAAACACCATATATTTT. Translation gives CATSRRAGVSGNTIYF.

This rearrangement joins TRBV9 to TRBJ2-1; D tentatively fits TRBD1 or TRBD2 (5 bases each). The CDR3 spans 15 residues. The germline CDR1 and CDR2 sequences are SGDLS and YYNGEE. Trimming left V 0 bases short and J 2 bases short, with 9 bases between. The CDR3 sequence is CASSVAGTPYNEQFF. CDR3 DNA: TGTGCCAGCAGCGTAGCGGGGACGCCCTACAATGAGCAGTTCTTC.

This clonotype came up once. This chain joins TRBV6-2 or TRBV6-3 and TRBJ2-2, with 11 nucleotides matching TRBD1. The CDR3 spans 16 residues. CDR1 is MNHEY and CDR2 is SVGEGT in the germline V gene. The J segment lost 4 bases and the V segment lost 5 bases, leaving 6 bases of the junction unmatched. CDR3 in DNA: TGTGCCAGCAGTCTCGGACAGGGGGCGGCCACCGGGGAGCTGTTTTTT. Its protein is CASSLGQGAATGELFF.

The chain has TRBV5-4 and TRBJ2-6; no clear D. The CDR3 runs to 17 residues. Trimming cost V 7 bases and J 4 bases, with 21 bases left between them. Germline V gene lookup returns CDR1 SGHNT and CDR2 YYREEE (reference sequence). CDR3 sequence (DNA): TGTGCCAGCGCAACGGGCCCTAACCTCTCAGGGGCCAACGTCCTGACTTTC. Encoded protein: CASATGPNLSGANVLTF.

This clonotype was observed a handful of times. V usage is TRBV6-2 or TRBV6-3 and J usage is TRBJ1-6; no firm D call. Trimming removed 2 bases from V and 11 bases from J, with 7 bases in between. Germline assignment: CDR1 MNHEY and CDR2 SVGEGT. The length of the CDR3 is 12 residues. Here the CDR3 DNA reads TGTGCCAGCAGTTACCGAGAGACACCCCTCCACTTT. This sequence encodes CASSYRETPLHF.

The chain employs TRBV12-3 or TRBV12-4 and TRBJ2-5; D is perhaps TRBD2 (7 bases). V dropped 3 bases and J dropped 4 bases, with 15 bases sitting between them. The CDR3 totals 15 residues. The CDR3 nucleotides are TGTGCCAGCAGTTTTTCTCTCGGGGGGCCAGAGACCCAGTACTTC. This translates into CASSFSLGGPETQYF.

CDR3 nucleotides: TGTGCCAGCAGTCCCCTATATTCCGATACGCAGTATTTT. Translated: CASSPLYSDTQYF. This sequence joins TRBV6-5 and TRBJ2-3; no firm D call. The CDR3 sequence is 13 residues long. The germline CDR1 and CDR2 sequences are MNHEY and SVGAGI. The ends were cut back, 5 bases at V and 6 bases at J, with 12 bases in the middle.

The chain has TRBV20-1 and TRBJ1-1, with 7 bases that match TRBD1. The V gene's germline CDR1 is DFQATT and CDR2 SNEGSKA (reference sequence). Trimming removed 6 bases from V and 5 bases from J; junction bases left unmatched: 6. This CDR3 comprises 12 residues. For the CDR3, the DNA is TGCAGTGCAGACAGGGTCGGGACTGAAGCTTTCTTT. This sequence encodes CSADRVGTEAFF.

The V and J genes are TRBV7-2 and TRBJ2-7; possibly TRBD2 for D (5 bases). This CDR3 contains 14 residues. Germline-derived CDR1 and CDR2 are SGHTA and FQGNSA. Trimming removed 7 bases from V and 2 bases from J, with 15 bases in between. CDR3 coding DNA: TGTGCCAGCAACAAACACGGGGATACCTACGAGCAGTACTTC. Its translation: CASNKHGDTYEQYF.

This clonotype appeared once. The chain uses TRBV6-5 and TRBJ2-4, with TRBD2 matching 13 bases. Germline CDR1 is MNHEY and CDR2 is SVGAGI. Trimming cost V 4 bases and J 6 bases; bases outside gene matches: 6. CDR3 length: 16 residues. The CDR3 region is CASSSTSGGVRNIQYF. In DNA form, the CDR3 reads TGTGCCAGCAGTTCTACTAGCGGGGGGGTTCGAAACATTCAGTACTTC.

The genes are TRBV10-3 and TRBJ2-3; TRBD1 aligns across 8 bases. Germline V gives CDR1 ENHRY, CDR2 SYGVKD. Trimming at V came to 6 bases and at J to 1 base, leaving 0 bases not matched to a gene. The CDR3 length is 13 residues. The DNA for the CDR3 is TGTGCCATCAGGACAGGGGGCACAGATACGCAGTATTTT. Protein product: CAIRTGGTDTQYF.

J is TRBJ1-2 and V is TRBV29-1; D uncertain. Looked up from germline, CDR1 is SQVTM and CDR2 is ANQGSEA. Between the trimmed V and J ends, which lost 7 bases and 6 bases, there was a span of 12 bases. There are 11 residues in the CDR3. The chain's CDR3 is CSAWVGDGYTF. CDR3 DNA: TGCAGCGCCTGGGTTGGGGATGGCTACACCTTC.